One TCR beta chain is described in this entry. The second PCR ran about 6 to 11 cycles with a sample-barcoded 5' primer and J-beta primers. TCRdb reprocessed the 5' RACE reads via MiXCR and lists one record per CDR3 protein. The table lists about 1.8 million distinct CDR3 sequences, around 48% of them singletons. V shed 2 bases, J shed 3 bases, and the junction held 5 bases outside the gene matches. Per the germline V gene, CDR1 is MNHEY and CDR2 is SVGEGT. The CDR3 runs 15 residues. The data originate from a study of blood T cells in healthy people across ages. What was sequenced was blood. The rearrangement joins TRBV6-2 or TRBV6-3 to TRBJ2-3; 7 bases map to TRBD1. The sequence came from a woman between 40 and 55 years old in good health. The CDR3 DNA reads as TGTGCCAGCAGTTACAGGGGGCGCTGGACAGATACGCAGTATTTT. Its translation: CASSYRGRWTDTQYF.